Detailed here is one T cell receptor beta chain. Original methodology: Cell counts per sample came from amplifying reference gene primers. The repertoire was sequenced with immunoSEQ multiplex PCR; TCRdb's copy has only in-frame clones and lacks some. V and J calls plus clone size are reproduced from that table; the DNA served to infer D and trimming. The data show around 100,000 clones, roughly 86% seen once. The entry originates in a study of blood T cell repertoires in COVID-19. Study-level background: The cDNA or gDNA used as material had been derived from T cells, B-cell-depleted T cells, or PBMCs.

Germline V gene sequence: CDR1 SGHTA, CDR2 FQGNSA. There are 16 residues in the CDR3. The junction had 11 bases not matched to a gene; V was cut back by 7 bases and J by 2 bases. Material for sequencing was peripheral blood. The rearrangement links TRBV7-2 to TRBJ2-7; 10 positions agree with TRBD1. The origin of this receptor is a man aged 40-49 years with acute or convalescent COVID-19. As DNA, the CDR3 is TGTGCCAGCAACCATTTCCGGGACAGGGGCACCTACGAGCAGTACTTC. It yields the protein CASNHFRDRGTYEQYF.